This T cell receptor (beta chain) was captured in a study of CD8+ T cells in alopecia areata. Points from the study as a whole: More clonal than normal scalp was lesional scalp, particularly alopecia totalis/universalis.

TCR sequencing used cDNA made by reverse transcription of extracted RNA. Data came from immunoSEQ multiplex PCR; TCRdb stores just in-frame clones and leaves some out. The sample includes about 23,000 clones, roughly 50% of them seen just once. In the case of this clone: The target antigen is unknown.

The sequence derives from a human donor with alopecia areata. What was sequenced was NKG2D-high CD8+ T cells sorted from blood.

DNA for the CDR3: TGTGCCAGCAGCTTCGGTTACACTGAAGCTTTCTTT. It yields the protein CASSFGYTEAFF. V gene TRBV11-2 combines with J gene TRBJ1-1; no reliable D call. Germline-derived CDR1 and CDR2 are SGHAT and FQNNGV. This CDR3 is 12 amino acids long. Trimming took 3 bases from V and 3 from J, leaving 5 bases between them.